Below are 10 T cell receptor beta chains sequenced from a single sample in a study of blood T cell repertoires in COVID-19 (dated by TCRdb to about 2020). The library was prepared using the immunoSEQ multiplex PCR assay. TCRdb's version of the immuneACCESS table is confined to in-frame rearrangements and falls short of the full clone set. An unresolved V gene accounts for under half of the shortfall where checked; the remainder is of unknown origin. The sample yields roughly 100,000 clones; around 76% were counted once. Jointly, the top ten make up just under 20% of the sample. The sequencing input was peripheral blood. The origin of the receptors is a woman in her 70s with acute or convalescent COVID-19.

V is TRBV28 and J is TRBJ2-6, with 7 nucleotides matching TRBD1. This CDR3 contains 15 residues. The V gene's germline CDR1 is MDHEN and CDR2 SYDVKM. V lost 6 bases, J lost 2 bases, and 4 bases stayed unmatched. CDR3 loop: CASRPTGAGANVLTF. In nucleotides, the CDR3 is TGTGCCAGCAGGCCAACAGGGGCTGGGGCCAACGTCCTGACTTTC.

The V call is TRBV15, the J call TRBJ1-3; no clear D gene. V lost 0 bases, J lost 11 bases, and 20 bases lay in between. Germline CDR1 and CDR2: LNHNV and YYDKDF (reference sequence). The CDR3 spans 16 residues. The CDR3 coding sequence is TGTGCCACCAGCAGAGACCCCGCTTCCCTCCTCGGGGCCATATATTTT. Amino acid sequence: CATSRDPASLLGAIYF.

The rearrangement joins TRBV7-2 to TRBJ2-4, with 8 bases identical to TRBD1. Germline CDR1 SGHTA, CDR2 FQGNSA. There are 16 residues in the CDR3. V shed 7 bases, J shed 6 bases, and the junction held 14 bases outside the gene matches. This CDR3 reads CASNPTGALTRNIQYF. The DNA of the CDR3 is TGTGCCAGCAACCCGACAGGGGCCCTGACCCGAAACATTCAGTACTTC. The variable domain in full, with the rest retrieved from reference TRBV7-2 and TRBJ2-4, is GAGVSQSPSNKVTEKGKDVELRCDPISGHTALYWYRQSLGQGLEFLIYFQGNSAPDKSGLPSDRFSAERTGGSVSTLTIQRTQQEDSAVYLCASNPTGALTRNIQYFGAGTRLSVL.

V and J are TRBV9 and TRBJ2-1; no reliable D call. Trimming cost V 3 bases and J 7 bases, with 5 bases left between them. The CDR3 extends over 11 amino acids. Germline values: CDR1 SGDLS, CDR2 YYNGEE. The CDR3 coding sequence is TGTGCCAGCAGCGCTAAAAATGAGCAGTTCTTC. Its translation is CASSAKNEQFF.

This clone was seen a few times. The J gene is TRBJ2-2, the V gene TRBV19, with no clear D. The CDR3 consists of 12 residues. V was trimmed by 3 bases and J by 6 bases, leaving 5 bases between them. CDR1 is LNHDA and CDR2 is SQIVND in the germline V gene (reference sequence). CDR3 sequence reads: CASSMSAGELFF. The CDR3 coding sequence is TGTGCCAGTAGTATGTCGGCCGGGGAGCTGTTTTTT.

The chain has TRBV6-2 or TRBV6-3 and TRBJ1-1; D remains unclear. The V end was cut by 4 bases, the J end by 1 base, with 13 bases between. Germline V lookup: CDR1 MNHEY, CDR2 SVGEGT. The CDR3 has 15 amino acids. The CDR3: CASSSGIRQNTEAFF. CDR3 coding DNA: TGTGCCAGCAGTTCAGGAATTAGGCAGAACACTGAAGCTTTCTTT.

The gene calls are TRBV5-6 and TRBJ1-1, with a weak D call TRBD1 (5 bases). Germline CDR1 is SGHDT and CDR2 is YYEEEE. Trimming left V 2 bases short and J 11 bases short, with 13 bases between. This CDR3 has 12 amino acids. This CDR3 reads CASSFRDLSAFF. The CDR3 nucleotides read TGTGCCAGCAGCTTCAGGGACTTAAGTGCTTTCTTT. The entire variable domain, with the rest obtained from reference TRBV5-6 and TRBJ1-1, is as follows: DAGVTQSPTHLIKTRGQQVTLRCSPKSGHDTVSWYQQALGQGPQFIFQYYEEEERQRGNFPDRFSGHQFPNYSSELNVNALLLGDSALYLCASSFRDLSAFFGQGTRLTVV.

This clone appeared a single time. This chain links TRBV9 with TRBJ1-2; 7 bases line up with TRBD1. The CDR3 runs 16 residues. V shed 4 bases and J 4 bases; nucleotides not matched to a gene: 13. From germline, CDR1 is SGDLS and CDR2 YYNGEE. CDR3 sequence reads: CASSPNLGQAVYGYTF. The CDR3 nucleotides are TGTGCCAGCAGCCCGAACCTAGGACAGGCCGTCTATGGCTACACCTTC.

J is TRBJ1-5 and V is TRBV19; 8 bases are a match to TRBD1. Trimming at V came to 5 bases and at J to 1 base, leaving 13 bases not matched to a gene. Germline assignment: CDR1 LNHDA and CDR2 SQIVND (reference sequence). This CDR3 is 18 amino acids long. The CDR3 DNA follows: TGTGCCAGTAGTGGCTCCGGGACAGGTTCGTTGAGCAATCAGCCCCAGCATTTT. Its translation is CASSGSGTGSLSNQPQHF.

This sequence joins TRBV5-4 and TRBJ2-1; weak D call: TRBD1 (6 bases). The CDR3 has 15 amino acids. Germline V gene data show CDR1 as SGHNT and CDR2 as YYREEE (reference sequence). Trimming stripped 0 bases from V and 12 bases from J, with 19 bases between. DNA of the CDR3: TGTGCCAGCAGCTTGGGGGGGCTCGGTTCGAAGGGGCAGTTCTTC. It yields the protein CASSLGGLGSKGQFF.